This T cell receptor (beta chain) was sequenced in a study of metastatic and nonmetastatic thyroid tumors. Study-level information: Peripheral blood and tumor or nodule samples from malignant and benign thyroid patients were compared. Study-level results: It was reported that TCR beta diversity was significantly higher in malignant thyroid tumors than benign nodules, in blood and tumor.

CDR1 and CDR2 from the germline V gene are LGHDT and YNNKEL (reference sequence). CDR3 size: 15 residues. V shed 8 bases and J 1 base; nucleotides not matched to a gene: 6. This clone was counted at least ten times. No antigen is known for it. Each patient went into thyroid surgery without having received any treatment. Study processing details: A papillary thyroid cancer distant-metastasis classifier was built from CDR3 differences across clinicopathological groups. TCRdb ran MiXCR on the PCR reads. These V and J calls derive from TCRdb rather than the authors' analysis. The sample gives about 40,000 clones, approximately 10% of which show up once; approximately 20% is in the top ten.

The TCR originated in a female donor with papillary thyroid cancer or a benign thyroid nodule (not recorded which). Some clones in this sample may be carry-over from other donors' samples. The chain is built from TRBV3-1 and TRBJ2-1; 9 bases align to TRBD2. Input material: blood. The CDR3 sequence: CASRRLADSYNEQFF. CDR3 sequence (DNA): TGTGCCAGCCGGCGACTAGCGGATTCCTACAATGAGCAGTTCTTC.